This T cell receptor beta chain was identified in a study of T cell repertoires in cytomegalovirus infection. Across the whole study: The authors relied on CMV epitopes, both recently identified HLA-C-restricted and well-studied HLA-B-restricted. It can be stated that public TCR beta signatures indicated CMV infection as well as a matching HLA type.

Findings and limits, study-wide: It was HLA-C-restricted CMV-specific TCR beta clonotypes that dominated the response ex vivo. Totalled public TCR beta family frequency picked out people who carried CMV plus the relevant HLA.

Each CDR3 protein is one row after TCRdb ran MiXCR on the reads. There are some 480,000 distinct CDR3 sequences in the sample; about 33% occur only once, and 17% lies in the top ten. This clonotype was seen more than once but under ten times. Its specificity is unknown. This CDR3 contains 13 residues. The trim removed 6 bases at V and 5 bases at J, leaving 7 bases unmatched. The V gene's germline CDR1 is MGHRA and CDR2 YSYEKL. The sequence was collected from a human donor in good health (CMV status not recorded). Some clones in this sample may be carry-over from other donors' samples. The chain combines TRBV4-1 with TRBJ2-7, with 7 bases aligning to TRBD1. The sample in question was cultured PBMCs, obtained from culture after CMV antigen stimulation. CDR3 amino acids: CASSRQGPDEQYF. CDR3 in DNA: TGCGCCAGCAGTCGACAGGGCCCCGACGAGCAGTACTTC.